The sequence of this T cell receptor beta chain was determined in a study of monozygotic twins with inflammatory bowel disease. Regarding the study as a whole: Support for a single strong signal or clonotype associated with IBD was absent.

TCRdb re-called the 5' RACE reads; one entry per CDR3 protein, DNA not given. The sample data list approximately 420,000 distinct CDR3 sequences. The CDR3 loop spans 16 amino acids. CDR1 is LGHDT, CDR2 YNNKEL, per germline (reference sequence). Concerning this clonotype itself: Its antigen remains unidentified.

This sequence joins TRBV3-1 and TRBJ2-7; TCRdb's D gene call, TRBD2, goes unchecked for lack of DNA. Sequenced: blood. The receptor's source is a human donor with ulcerative colitis or Crohn's disease, or a healthy co-twin of an affected twin (not recorded which). The CDR3: CASSQGSGPSSYEQYF.